Below, 27 T cell receptor beta chains from the same sample are listed, as sequenced in a study of cytomegalovirus exposure and HLA in healthy donors. The assay was immunoSEQ multiplex PCR, and TCRdb's table has in-frame clones only and misses some. This sample has 150,000 to 250,000 clones, with roughly 82% found just once. The specimen sequenced was PBMCs. These receptors were collected from a woman in her thirties in good health and CMV-seropositive.

The chain uses TRBV19 and TRBJ1-5; 9 nucleotides match TRBD1. The ends lost 2 bases at V and 6 bases at J; junction bases unmatched: 5. This CDR3 is 15 amino acids long. Germline values: CDR1 LNHDA, CDR2 SQIVND (reference sequence). The CDR3 bases are TGTGCCAGTAGTATACCGGGACAGGGTACTCAGCCCCAGCATTTT. This codes for CASSIPGQGTQPQHF.

This sequence joins TRBV6-6 and TRBJ2-7, with 10 nucleotides matching TRBD2. The CDR3 has 15 amino acids. The V segment lost 2 bases and the J segment 1 base; nucleotides outside the gene matches: 2. Germline V gene data show CDR1 as MNHNY and CDR2 as SVGAGI (reference sequence). The CDR3 loop is CASSYGLADSYEQYF. The CDR3 DNA follows: TGTGCCAGCAGTTACGGACTAGCGGATTCCTACGAGCAGTACTTC.

V gene TRBV5-1 combines with J gene TRBJ2-1; D possibly corresponds to TRBD2 (5 bases). Germline lookup yields CDR1 SGHRS and CDR2 YFSETQ. The CDR3 consists of 14 residues. V lost 3 bases, J lost 6 bases, and 13 bases lay in between. The CDR3 region is CASSWTPRGNEQFF. CDR3 bases: TGCGCCAGCAGCTGGACTCCCCGGGGCAATGAGCAGTTCTTC.

This chain joins TRBV11-1 and TRBJ1-4; 9 bases align to TRBD1. Germline CDR1 reads SGHAT; CDR2 reads FQDESV (reference sequence). There are 15 residues in the CDR3. With 8 bases clipped from V and 5 bases from J, the junction kept 9 bases outside the gene matches. CDR3 in DNA: TGTGCCAGCCGAGAGACCGGACAGGGGAATGAAAAACTGTTTTTT. Encoded protein: CASRETGQGNEKLFF.

The chain is built from TRBV10-2 and TRBJ2-7; no definite D call. The length of the CDR3 is 13 residues. CDR1 is WSHSY, CDR2 SAAADI, per germline. V gave up 5 bases and J gave up 3 bases, with 11 bases separating them. DNA for the CDR3: TGCGCCAGCAGTCGGGTCATAGACTACGAGCAGTACTTC. Its translation is CASSRVIDYEQYF.

Only a few counts were recorded for this clone. The chain is built from TRBV5-4 and TRBJ1-2; TRBD1 aligns across 10 bases. V was pared by 4 bases and J by 6 bases, with 9 bases of the junction left unmatched. The CDR3 sequence is 15 residues long. Germline loops: CDR1 SGHNT, CDR2 YYREEE (reference sequence). The CDR3 DNA reads TGTGCCAGCAGCCGGACAGGGGGTACGGTAGATGGCTACACCTTC. It codes for CASSRTGGTVDGYTF.

This chain joins TRBV27 and TRBJ1-2; weak D call: TRBD1 (5 bases). The V gene lost 5 bases and the J gene lost 4 bases, with 14 bases spanning the gap. The germline V gene encodes CDR1 MNHEY and CDR2 SMNVEV (reference sequence). The CDR3 totals 14 residues. For the CDR3, the DNA is TGTGCCAGCAGTCCCCAGGGTTGGTCCTATGGCTACACCTTC. Translating it yields CASSPQGWSYGYTF.

Comments on this clone: At one boundary the junction diverges from the germline segment, which might be a read error. The chain employs TRBV7-9 and TRBJ2-7; D unresolved. In germline, CDR1 is SEHNR, CDR2 FQNEAQ (reference sequence). CDR3 length equals 14 residues. The chain's CDR3 is CASSRESVTYERYF. DNA for the CDR3: TGTGCCAGCAGCCGCGAGAGTGTAACCTACGAGCGGTACTTC. The entire variable domain, with the rest obtained from reference TRBV7-9 and TRBJ2-7, is as follows: DTGVSQNPRHKITKRGQNVTFRCDPISEHNRLYWYRQTLGQGPEFLTYFQNEAQLEKSRLLSDRFSAERPKGSFSTLEIQRTEQGDSAMYLCASSRESVTYERYFGPGTRLTVT.

J is TRBJ2-7 and V is TRBV6-5, with a weak D call TRBD2 (5 bases). Germline V CDR1 and CDR2: MNHEY, SVGAGI. V was clipped by 10 bases and J by 0 bases, with 13 bases between them. The CDR3 runs to 13 residues. CDR3 nucleotide sequence: TGTGCCACCGCACGCGGGCCCTCCTACGAGCAGTACTTC. It encodes CATARGPSYEQYF.

The DNA for the CDR3 is TGTGCCAGCAGCACCCGGGGGTCGGGAGAGTACGAGCAGTACTTC. This encodes CASSTRGSGEYEQYF. J is TRBJ2-7 and V is TRBV7-9; weak D call: TRBD2 (6 bases). The CDR3 covers 15 residues. V shed 5 bases and J shed 4 bases, with 18 bases lying between them. The germline gives CDR1 SEHNR, CDR2 FQNEAQ (reference sequence).

This chain uses TRBV5-4 with TRBJ2-1, with 10 bases aligning to TRBD2. The CDR3 loop spans 14 amino acids. The V and J ends lost 3 bases and 9 bases, in that order; junction bases with no gene match: 6. Germline values: CDR1 SGHNT, CDR2 YYREEE (reference sequence). As DNA, the CDR3 is TGTGCCAGCAGCTGGCCGGGACTAGCGTCTGAGCAGTTCTTC. This translates into CASSWPGLASEQFF.

This sequence joins TRBV29-1 and TRBJ1-4, with 9 bases that match TRBD1. CDR1 SQVTM and CDR2 ANQGSEA come from the germline V gene. This CDR3 contains 17 residues. V shed 7 bases, J shed 0 bases, and the junction held 12 bases outside the gene matches. The CDR3 spells CSARTGTGYATNEKLFF. Written as DNA, the CDR3 is TGCAGCGCCCGAACCGGGACAGGGTATGCAACTAATGAAAAACTGTTTTTT.

The chain is built from TRBV7-8 and TRBJ1-2; D is undetermined. V lost 2 bases and J 5 bases, leaving 15 bases between the germline ends. The CDR3 extends over 15 amino acids. Germline CDR1 and CDR2: SGHVS and FQNEAQ. CDR3 nucleotide sequence: TGTGCCAGCAGCTTATTTTCCGTTTCGGGATATGGCTACACCTTC. Its translation is CASSLFSVSGYGYTF.

The rearrangement uses TRBV29-1 and TRBJ2-5, with 7 positions matching TRBD2. The length of the CDR3 is 13 residues. Looked up from germline, CDR1 is SQVTM and CDR2 is ANQGSEA. After removal of 4 bases from V and 5 bases from J, the junction contained 7 bases not matched to a gene. The CDR3 loop reads CSVVVRLAETQYF. The CDR3 nucleotides read TGCAGCGTTGTGGTGCGACTAGCTGAGACCCAGTACTTC.

The gene calls are TRBV4-1 and TRBJ2-1, with 12 positions matching TRBD2. The CDR3 has 16 residues. With V trimmed by 3 bases and J by 3 bases, 3 bases remained unmatched. Germline CDR1 MGHRA, CDR2 YSYEKL. CDR3 protein: CASSQRTSGNYNEQFF. The CDR3 DNA reads as TGCGCCAGCAGCCAGCGGACTAGCGGGAACTACAATGAGCAGTTCTTC.

The chain recombines TRBV27 with TRBJ2-2; D is ambiguous. The germline V gene has CDR1 MNHEY and CDR2 SMNVEV (reference sequence). Trimming pared 6 bases from V and 2 bases from J, leaving 10 bases between. This CDR3 has 14 residues. This chain's CDR3 is CASSSRVNTGELFF. CDR3 nucleotide sequence: TGTGCCAGCAGCTCAAGAGTAAACACCGGGGAGCTGTTTTTT.

This clone was counted once. The V gene is TRBV5-1, the J gene TRBJ2-3; D is ambiguous. The CDR3 length is 15 residues. The germline CDR1 and CDR2 sequences are SGHRS and YFSETQ. The ends were cut back, 4 bases at V and 4 bases at J, with 16 bases in the middle. CDR3: CASSPSARPADTQYF. CDR3 bases: TGCGCCAGCAGCCCCAGCGCGCGGCCCGCAGATACGCAGTATTTT.

The V and J genes are TRBV18 and TRBJ1-2, with D tentatively TRBD1 (6 bases). Trimming pared 3 bases from V and 8 bases from J, leaving 16 bases between. The CDR3 runs to 14 residues. Germline values: CDR1 KGHSH, CDR2 LQKENI. The DNA of the CDR3 is TGTGCCAGCTCACCTACCAGGGGCGGGCACGGCTACACCTTC. It encodes CASSPTRGGHGYTF.

The chain links TRBV5-1 to TRBJ2-2; TRBD2 matches 12 bases. CDR3 length: 17 amino acids. V gave up 4 bases and J gave up 5 bases; unmatched junction bases: 9. Germline lookup yields CDR1 SGHRS and CDR2 YFSETQ. The CDR3 DNA follows: TGCGCCAGCAGCCGGATTCTAGCGGGAGGGGTTACCGGGGAGCTGTTTTTT. The encoded protein is CASSRILAGGVTGELFF. Full variable domain (outside the CDR3, taken from reference TRBV5-1 and TRBJ2-2): KAGVTQTPRYLIKTRGQQVTLSCSPISGHRSVSWYQQTPGQGLQFLFEYFSETQRNKGNFPGRFSGRQFSNSRSEMNVSTLELGDSALYLCASSRILAGGVTGELFFGEGSRLTVL.

V is TRBV5-1 and J is TRBJ2-1, with 7 nucleotides matching TRBD2. The germline V gene has CDR1 SGHRS and CDR2 YFSETQ. The CDR3 has 17 residues. After removal of 4 bases from V and 3 bases from J, the junction contained 13 bases not matched to a gene. CDR3 loop: CASSPSFVGGDYNEQFF. As DNA, the CDR3 is TGCGCCAGCAGCCCCTCTTTCGTGGGAGGGGACTACAATGAGCAGTTCTTC. Full variable domain (rest looked up from reference TRBV5-1 and TRBJ2-1): KAGVTQTPRYLIKTRGQQVTLSCSPISGHRSVSWYQQTPGQGLQFLFEYFSETQRNKGNFPGRFSGRQFSNSRSEMNVSTLELGDSALYLCASSPSFVGGDYNEQFFGPGTRLTVL.

The chain couples TRBV5-1 to TRBJ1-1; no reliable D call. The CDR3 is 13 residues long. CDR1 is SGHRS, CDR2 YFSETQ, per germline. The V end was cut by 2 bases, the J end by 4 bases, with 9 bases between. The CDR3: CASSFAGSTEAFF. In nucleotides, the CDR3 is TGCGCCAGCAGCTTTGCCGGGTCCACTGAAGCTTTCTTT.

The J gene is TRBJ2-5, the V gene TRBV29-1; tentative D call: TRBD2 (6 bases). The CDR3 spans 12 residues. Trimming pared 3 bases from V and 5 bases from J, leaving 10 bases between. Germline V gene lookup returns CDR1 SQVTM and CDR2 ANQGSEA. For the CDR3, the DNA is TGCAGCGTTGACGCTAGCGTGGAGACCCAGTACTTC. Translated, it gives CSVDASVETQYF. The whole variable domain, filled in from reference TRBV29-1 and TRBJ2-5, reads SAVISQKPSRDICQRGTSLTIQCQVDSQVTMMFWYRQQPGQSLTLIATANQGSEATYESGFVIDKFPISRPNLTFSTLTVSNMSPEDSSIYLCSVDASVETQYFGPGTRLLVL.

This clone was picked up one time. The chain has TRBV5-4 and TRBJ2-5, with D perhaps TRBD2 (6 bases). V gave up 5 bases and J gave up 7 bases, with 18 bases separating them. The CDR3 extends over 14 amino acids. CDR1 and CDR2 (germline): SGHNT, YYREEE (reference sequence). Here the CDR3 reads CASSPVGTGGTQYF. CDR3 nucleotide sequence: TGTGCCAGCAGTCCCGTCGGGACTGGCGGGACCCAGTACTTC.

The chain has TRBV28 and TRBJ2-3, with 7 bases matching TRBD1. Looked up from germline, CDR1 is MDHEN and CDR2 is SYDVKM. J was trimmed by 4 bases and V by 3 bases; bases with no gene match: 1. CDR3 length: 13 amino acids. The CDR3 spells CASSFDRADTQYF. As DNA, the CDR3 is TGTGCCAGCAGTTTCGACAGGGCAGATACGCAGTATTTT.

The chain combines TRBV27 with TRBJ2-7; 7 bases align to TRBD2. The junction had 4 bases not matched to a gene; V was cut back by 6 bases and J by 2 bases. The CDR3 has 13 residues. Looked up from germline, CDR1 is MNHEY and CDR2 is SMNVEV (reference sequence). The CDR3 spells CASSLGLAYEQYF. The CDR3 nucleotides are TGTGCCAGCAGCCTCGGACTAGCCTACGAGCAGTACTTC.

The chain uses TRBV4-1 and TRBJ2-1; D unresolved. The CDR3 sequence is 14 residues long. V was clipped by 0 bases and J by 10 bases, with 13 bases between them. Looked up from germline, CDR1 is MGHRA and CDR2 is YSYEKL. CDR3 amino acids: CASSQEVQDREQFF. The CDR3 DNA reads as TGCGCCAGCAGCCAAGAAGTCCAGGATAGGGAGCAGTTCTTC.

This clone ranks as medium-sized. V usage is TRBV4-1 and J usage is TRBJ1-5, with TRBD1 matching 7 bases. CDR1 and CDR2 from the germline V gene are MGHRA and YSYEKL. With 4 bases clipped from V and 3 bases from J, the junction kept 6 bases outside the gene matches. The CDR3 contains 15 residues. CDR3 bases: TGCGCCAGCAGCCCACCGACAGGGAACAATCAGCCCCAGCATTTT. Its translation is CASSPPTGNNQPQHF.